This T cell receptor beta chain comes out of a study of early T cells in non-severe SARS-CoV-2 infection. Study-level information: The study sequenced bulk RNA from unsorted whole blood, with chains unpaired. Study outcomes and limitations: Anti-spike CD8 responses were favored in VDJdb matching, and private and CD4 specificities were missed.

Many counts were recorded for this clonotype. What it recognizes is unknown. Individual cDNA molecules were tagged with unique molecular identifiers. TCRdb re-called the 5' RACE reads through MiXCR, storing one row per CDR3 protein. Of approximately 62,000 distinct CDR3 sequences listed, roughly 12% are singletons. Between the trimmed V and J ends, which lost 1 base and 2 bases, there was a span of 10 bases. Germline V gene sequence: CDR1 DFQATT, CDR2 SNEGSKA (reference sequence). CDR3 length: 14 residues. The sequence came from an adult who was a healthcare worker with PCR-confirmed SARS-CoV-2 infection or an uninfected control (not recorded which). V is TRBV20-1 and J is TRBJ2-3; D ambiguous. The sequencing input was whole blood. CDR3 bases: TGCAGTGCTAGAGGAGGTACCACCACAGATACGCAGTATTTT. Translation gives CSARGGTTTDTQYF.